This TCR beta chain was sequenced in a study of cytomegalovirus exposure and HLA in healthy donors. Study-wide results and limits: Some V segments, including TRBV6-2 and TRBV6-3, were excluded as indistinguishable. Later work showed greater clonal expansion in HLA-associated TCR beta chains than in equally common others.

This CDR3 contains 10 residues. V lost 3 bases and J 14 bases, leaving 11 bases between the germline ends. Per germline, CDR1 GTSNPN and CDR2 SVGIG (reference sequence). About this clone itself: Its matching antigen is unknown.

The PCR was carried out with 60 Vbeta primers and 13 Jbeta primers. In the source study's methods: Unique TCR beta chains numbered around 80 million in a later analysis, with about 11 million shared. Profiled with immunoSEQ multiplex PCR; TCRdb holds only in-frame clones, not every one. V, J and clone size are taken as reported in that table, and D and trimming were inferred from the DNA itself. The sample lists approximately 150,000 clones; roughly 70% were seen once. The chain couples TRBV30 to TRBJ2-1; TRBD2 might be the D (6 bases). Sequencing input: PBMCs. This receptor was identified in a man between 25 and 39 years old in good health and CMV-seropositive. CDR3 nucleotides: TGTGCCTGGAGCCGCGGGGAAAAGTTCTTC. It yields the protein CAWSRGEKFF. Full variable domain (rest looked up from reference TRBV30 and TRBJ2-1): SQTIHQWPATLVQPVGSPLSLECTVEGTSNPNLYWYRQAAGRGLQLLFYSVGIGQISSEVPQNLSASRPQDRQFILSSKKLLLSDSGFYLCAWSRGEKFFGPGTRLTVL.